This TCR beta chain comes out of a study of blood T cell repertoires in COVID-19 (dated by TCRdb to 2020 to 2021). About the full investigation: Collaborator samples came from the United States, Italy and Spain and covered acute and convalescent phases of COVID-19. The material from the prospective study consisted of cDNA or gDNA derived from T cells, B-cell-depleted T cells, or PBMCs. Where available, HLA class I and class II types were obtained from metadata supplied by the sample provider rather than from assay-based typing. Subjects who had been exposed to COVID-19, were actively infected with it, or had recovered from it provided the deeply sampled blood TCRbeta repertoires that made up the dataset. Samples were obtained from the ongoing ImmuneRACE study (first 160 participants) and from about 1,300 subjects provided by 6 global collaborators. The repertoires were released in a freely available public database meant as a resource for research on the immune response to SARS-CoV-2. Sample metadata almost always included a de-identified subject ID, COVID-19 status, age in years and sex. Here is what the overall study found, with its caveats: Clinical and demographic metadata were provided uncurated, with the amount varying by source and participant.

Of note for this clone: The clone's antigen remains unknown. No much larger clone exists at a distance of one base, and base qualities are not known.

TCRbeta CDR3 regions were amplified from genomic DNA by means of the immunoSEQ Assay, a bias-controlled multiplex PCR. The study's processing was this. Within the assay, amplification of reference gene primers was used to estimate how many nucleated cells each sample contained. To quantify the absolute abundance of each unique TCRbeta CDR3 rearrangement, sequence reads were collapsed and filtered. Productive Simpson clonality was computed per sample as the square root of Simpson's diversity index over productive rearrangements. Sourced from immuneACCESS, this table was stored by TCRdb with only in-frame sequences that have V and J called. A share of the clones is absent; for the studies checked, an unresolved V gene accounts for under half, and the remainder has no known explanation. V, J and clone size reflect that table, while D and trimming were determined from the DNA. Here the sample has about 340,000 clones; roughly nine tenths occur a single time. Under 20% of the sample is held by the ten biggest clonotypes.

The germline V gene supplies CDR1 SNHLY and CDR2 FYNNEI. Between the V and J ends, shortened by 7 bases and 7 bases respectively, the junction contains 17 bases. Its CDR3 holds 15 amino acids, cysteine through phenylalanine. The CDR3 DNA has 45 bases and is translated from base 1. Enrolling through a virtual design, the prospective study's participants ranged in age from roughly 18 to 89 years and lived across some 23 United States geographic areas. Cohort assignment in the prospective study relied on participant-reported clinical history from a screening survey and a study questionnaire. Recovered participants in ImmuneRACE Cohort 3 were defined by two consecutive negative NP/OP PCR tests, clearance by a healthcare professional, or resolution of symptoms. In the prospective study, whole blood, serum and a nasopharyngeal or oropharyngeal swab were collected from each participant by mobile phlebotomists. Additional blood draws and questionnaires over an approximately 2-month period could optionally be provided by prospective study participants. Blood samples from the prospective study were shipped frozen or at room temperature prior to DNA extraction.

This clonotype originated in a woman aged 30 to 39 who had recovered from COVID-19. The chain is encoded by TRBV2 joined to TRBJ1-6, with a weak D call of TRBD1 (5 bases match). Sequencing was performed on PBMCs or T cells enriched from blood (not recorded which). CDR3 region: CASKDNQIGNSPLHF. The base sequence is TGTGCCAGCAAGGACAATCAAATCGGGAATTCACCCCTCCACTTT.